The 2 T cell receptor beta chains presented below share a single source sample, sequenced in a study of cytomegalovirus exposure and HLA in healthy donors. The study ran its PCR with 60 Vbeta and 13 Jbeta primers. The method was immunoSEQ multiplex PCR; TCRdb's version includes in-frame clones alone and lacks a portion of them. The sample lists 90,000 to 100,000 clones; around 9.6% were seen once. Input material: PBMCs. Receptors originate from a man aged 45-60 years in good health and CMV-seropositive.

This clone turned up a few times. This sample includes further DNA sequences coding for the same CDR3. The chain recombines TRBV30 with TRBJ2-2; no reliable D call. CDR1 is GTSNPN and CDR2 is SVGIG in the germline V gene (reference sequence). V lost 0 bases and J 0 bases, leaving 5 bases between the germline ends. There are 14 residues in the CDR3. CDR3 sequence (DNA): TGTGCCTGGAGTGTCGGTTCGAACACCGGGGAGCTGTTTTTT. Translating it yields CAWSVGSNTGELFF.

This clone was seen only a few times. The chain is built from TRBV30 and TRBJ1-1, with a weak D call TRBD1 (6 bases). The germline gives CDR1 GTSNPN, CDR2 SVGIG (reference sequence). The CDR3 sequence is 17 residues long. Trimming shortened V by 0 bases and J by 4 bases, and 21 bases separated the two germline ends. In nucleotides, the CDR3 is TGTGCCTGGAGTGTACCTGTGGGGGGGCGAAGGGGCACTGAAGCTTTCTTT. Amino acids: CAWSVPVGGRRGTEAFF. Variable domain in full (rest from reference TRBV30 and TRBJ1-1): SQTIHQWPATLVQPVGSPLSLECTVEGTSNPNLYWYRQAAGRGLQLLFYSVGIGQISSEVPQNLSASRPQDRQFILSSKKLLLSDSGFYLCAWSVPVGGRRGTEAFFGQGTRLTVV.